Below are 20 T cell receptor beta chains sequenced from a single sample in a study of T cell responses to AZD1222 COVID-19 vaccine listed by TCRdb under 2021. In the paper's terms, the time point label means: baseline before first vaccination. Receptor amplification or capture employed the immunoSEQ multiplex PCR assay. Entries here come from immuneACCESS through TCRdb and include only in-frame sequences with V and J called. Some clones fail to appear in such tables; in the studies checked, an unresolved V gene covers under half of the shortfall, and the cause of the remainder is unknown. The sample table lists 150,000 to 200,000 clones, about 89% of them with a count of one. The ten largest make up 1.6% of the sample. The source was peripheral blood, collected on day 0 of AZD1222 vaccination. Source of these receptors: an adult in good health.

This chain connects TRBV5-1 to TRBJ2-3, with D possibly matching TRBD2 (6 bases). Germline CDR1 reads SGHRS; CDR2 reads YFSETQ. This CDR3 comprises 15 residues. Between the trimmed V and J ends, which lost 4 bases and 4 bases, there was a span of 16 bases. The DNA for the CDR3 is TGCGCCAGCAGCCCCGGGACTCCCGTGGCAGATACGCAGTATTTT. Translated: CASSPGTPVADTQYF.

The chain's CDR3 is CAWSVSEYEQYV. The DNA for the CDR3 is TGTGCCTGGAGTGTTTCGGAGTACGAGCAGTACGTC. The gene calls are TRBV30 and TRBJ2-7; D uncertain. CDR3 length: 12 residues. Trimming took off 0 bases at V and 4 bases at J, with 7 bases between the two ends. Germline loops: CDR1 GTSNPN, CDR2 SVGIG (reference sequence).

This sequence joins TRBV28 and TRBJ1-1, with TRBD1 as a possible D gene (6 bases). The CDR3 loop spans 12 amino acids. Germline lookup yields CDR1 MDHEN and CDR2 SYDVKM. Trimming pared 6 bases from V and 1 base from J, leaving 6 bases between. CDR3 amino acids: CASRTGNTEAFF. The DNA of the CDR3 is TGTGCCAGCAGGACAGGGAACACTGAAGCTTTCTTT.

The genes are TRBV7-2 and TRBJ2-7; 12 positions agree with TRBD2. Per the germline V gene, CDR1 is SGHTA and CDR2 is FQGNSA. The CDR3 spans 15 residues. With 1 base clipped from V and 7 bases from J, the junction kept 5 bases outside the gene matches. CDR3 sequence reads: CASSLGFLAGGEQYF. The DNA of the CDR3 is TGTGCCAGCAGCTTAGGTTTCCTAGCGGGAGGGGAGCAGTACTTC.

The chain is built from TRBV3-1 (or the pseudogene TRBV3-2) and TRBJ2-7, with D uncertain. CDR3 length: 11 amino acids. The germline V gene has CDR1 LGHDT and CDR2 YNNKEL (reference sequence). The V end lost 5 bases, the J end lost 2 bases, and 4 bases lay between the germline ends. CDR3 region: CASSAPYEQYF. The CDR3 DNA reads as TGTGCCAGCAGCGCCCCCTACGAGCAGTACTTC.

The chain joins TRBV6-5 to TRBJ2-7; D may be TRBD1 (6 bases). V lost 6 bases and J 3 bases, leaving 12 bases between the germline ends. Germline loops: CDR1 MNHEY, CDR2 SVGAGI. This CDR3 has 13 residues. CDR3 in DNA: TGTGCCAGCAGCCAGGGGTGGGTCTACGAGCAGTACTTC. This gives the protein CASSQGWVYEQYF.

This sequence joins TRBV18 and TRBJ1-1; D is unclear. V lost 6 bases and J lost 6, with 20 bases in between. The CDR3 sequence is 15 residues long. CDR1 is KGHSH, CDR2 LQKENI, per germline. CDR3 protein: CASSRKAQSLAEAFF. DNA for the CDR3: TGTGCCAGCTCCCGCAAGGCGCAGAGCTTAGCTGAAGCTTTCTTT.

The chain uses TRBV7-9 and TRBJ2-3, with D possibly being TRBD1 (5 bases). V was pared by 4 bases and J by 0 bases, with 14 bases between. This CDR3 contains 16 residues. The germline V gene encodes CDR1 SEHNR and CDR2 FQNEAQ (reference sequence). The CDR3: CASSSRPQGSTDTQYF. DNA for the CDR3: TGTGCCAGCAGCTCTAGGCCCCAGGGAAGCACAGATACGCAGTATTTT.

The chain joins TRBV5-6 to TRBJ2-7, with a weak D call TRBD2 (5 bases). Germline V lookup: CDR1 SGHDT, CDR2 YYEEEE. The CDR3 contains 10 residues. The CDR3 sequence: CLKFREGQYV. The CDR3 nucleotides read TGCCTCAAGTTTAGAGAGGGGCAGTACGTC.

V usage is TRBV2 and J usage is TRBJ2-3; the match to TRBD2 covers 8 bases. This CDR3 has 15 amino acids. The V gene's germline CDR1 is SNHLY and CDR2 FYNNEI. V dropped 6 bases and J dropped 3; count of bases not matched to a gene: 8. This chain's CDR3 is CASSSGTSGTDTQYF. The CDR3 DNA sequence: TGTGCCAGCAGCTCGGGAACTAGCGGTACAGATACGCAGTATTTT.

The CDR3, as DNA: TGTGCCAGCAGCGTAGACTACTGGGCGAACATTCAGTACTTC. Translated, it gives CASSVDYWANIQYF. The gene calls are TRBV9 and TRBJ2-4; no reliable D call. Trimming took off 0 bases at V and 7 bases at J, with 11 bases between the two ends. Per the germline V gene, CDR1 is SGDLS and CDR2 is YYNGEE. This CDR3 has 14 amino acids.

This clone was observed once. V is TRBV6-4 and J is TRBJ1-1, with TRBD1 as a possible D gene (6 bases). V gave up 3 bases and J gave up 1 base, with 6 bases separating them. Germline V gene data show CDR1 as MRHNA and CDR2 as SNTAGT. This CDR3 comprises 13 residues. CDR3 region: CASSETGNTEAFF. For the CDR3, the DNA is TGTGCCAGCAGTGAGACAGGGAACACTGAAGCTTTCTTT.

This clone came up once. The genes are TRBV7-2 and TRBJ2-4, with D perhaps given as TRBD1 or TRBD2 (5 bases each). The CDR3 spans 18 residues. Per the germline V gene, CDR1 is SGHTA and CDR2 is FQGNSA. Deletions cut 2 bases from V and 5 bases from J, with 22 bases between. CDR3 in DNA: TGTGCCAGCAGCTTAAGAGGCAGGGCGGATGCGGGTGAAAACATTCAGTACTTC. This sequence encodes CASSLRGRADAGENIQYF.

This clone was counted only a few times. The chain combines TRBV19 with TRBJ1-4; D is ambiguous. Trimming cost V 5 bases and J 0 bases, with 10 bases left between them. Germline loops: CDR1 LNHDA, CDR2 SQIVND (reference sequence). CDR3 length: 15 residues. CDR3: CASSSDFTTNEKLFF. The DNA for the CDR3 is TGTGCCAGTAGTTCAGACTTCACAACTAATGAAAAACTGTTTTTT.

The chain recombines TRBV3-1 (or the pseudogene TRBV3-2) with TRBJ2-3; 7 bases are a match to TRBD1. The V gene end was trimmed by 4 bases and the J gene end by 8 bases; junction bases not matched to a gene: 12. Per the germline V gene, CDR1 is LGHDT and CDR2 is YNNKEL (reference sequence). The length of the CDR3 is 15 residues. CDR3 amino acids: CASSLQQRGRVTQYF. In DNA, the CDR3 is TGTGCCAGCAGCCTCCAGCAGAGGGGGCGGGTTACGCAGTATTTT.

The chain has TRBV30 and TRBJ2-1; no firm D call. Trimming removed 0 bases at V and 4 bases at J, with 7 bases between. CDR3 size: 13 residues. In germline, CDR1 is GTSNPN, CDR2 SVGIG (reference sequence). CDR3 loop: CAWSVQQYNEQFF. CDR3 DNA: TGTGCCTGGAGTGTACAGCAGTACAATGAGCAGTTCTTC.

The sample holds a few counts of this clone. The CDR3: CASSYRTSALQETQYF. As DNA, the CDR3 is TGTGCCAGCAGCTATCGGACTAGCGCGCTACAAGAGACCCAGTACTTC. This chain uses TRBV5-6 with TRBJ2-5; TRBD2 matches 9 bases. This CDR3 contains 16 residues. Trimming cost V 3 bases and J 2 bases; bases outside gene matches: 8. Germline CDR1 and CDR2: SGHDT and YYEEEE.

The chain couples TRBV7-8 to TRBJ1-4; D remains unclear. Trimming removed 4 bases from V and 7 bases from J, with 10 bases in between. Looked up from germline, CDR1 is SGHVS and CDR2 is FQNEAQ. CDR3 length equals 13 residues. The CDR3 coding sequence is TGTGCCAGCAGCTACCCGGCTGGTGAAAAACTGTTTTTT. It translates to CASSYPAGEKLFF.

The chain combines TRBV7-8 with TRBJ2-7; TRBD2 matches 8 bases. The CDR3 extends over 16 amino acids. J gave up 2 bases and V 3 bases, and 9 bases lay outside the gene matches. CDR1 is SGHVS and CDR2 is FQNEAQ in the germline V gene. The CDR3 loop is CASSFPSGRGTYEQYF. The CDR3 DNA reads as TGTGCCAGCAGCTTCCCGAGCGGGAGAGGGACCTACGAGCAGTACTTC. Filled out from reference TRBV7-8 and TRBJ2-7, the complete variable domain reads GAGVSQSPRYKVAKRGQDVALRCDPISGHVSLFWYQQALGQGPEFLTYFQNEAQLDKSGLPSDRFFAERPEGSVSTLKIQRTQQEDSAVYLCASSFPSGRGTYEQYFGPGTRLTVT.

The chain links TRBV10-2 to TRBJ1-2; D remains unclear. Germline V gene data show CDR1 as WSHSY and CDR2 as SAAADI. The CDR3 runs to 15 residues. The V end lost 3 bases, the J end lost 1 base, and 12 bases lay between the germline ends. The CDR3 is CASSDREALNYGYTF. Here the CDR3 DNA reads TGCGCCAGCAGTGACCGAGAAGCCCTTAACTATGGCTACACCTTC.